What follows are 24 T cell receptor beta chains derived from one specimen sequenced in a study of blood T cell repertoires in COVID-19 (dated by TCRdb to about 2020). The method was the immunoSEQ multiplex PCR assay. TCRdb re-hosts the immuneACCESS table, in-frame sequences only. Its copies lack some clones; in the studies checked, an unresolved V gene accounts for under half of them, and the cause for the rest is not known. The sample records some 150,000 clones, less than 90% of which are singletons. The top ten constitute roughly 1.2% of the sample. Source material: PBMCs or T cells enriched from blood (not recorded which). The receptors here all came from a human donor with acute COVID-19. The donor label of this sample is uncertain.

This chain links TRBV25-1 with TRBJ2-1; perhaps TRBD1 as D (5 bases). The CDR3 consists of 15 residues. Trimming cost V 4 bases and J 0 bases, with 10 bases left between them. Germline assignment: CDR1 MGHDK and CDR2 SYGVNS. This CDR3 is CASSVGANSYNEQFF. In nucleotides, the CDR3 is TGTGCCAGCAGTGTTGGGGCCAACTCCTACAATGAGCAGTTCTTC.

CDR3 sequence: CASSLSYSLEGYTF. In DNA, the CDR3 is TGTGCCAGCAGCTTATCCTACTCCCTGGAGGGCTACACCTTC. This chain joins TRBV5-5 and TRBJ1-2, with no clear D. CDR3 length equals 14 residues. Trimming removed 2 bases from V and 8 bases from J, with 16 bases in between. The germline V gene has CDR1 SGHKS and CDR2 YYEKEE (reference sequence).

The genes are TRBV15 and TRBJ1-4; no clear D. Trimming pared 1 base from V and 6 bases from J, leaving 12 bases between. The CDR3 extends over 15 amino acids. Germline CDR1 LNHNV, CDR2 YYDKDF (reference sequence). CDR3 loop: CATSRVGSGYEKLFF. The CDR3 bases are TGTGCCACCAGCAGAGTGGGGAGCGGATATGAAAAACTGTTTTTT.

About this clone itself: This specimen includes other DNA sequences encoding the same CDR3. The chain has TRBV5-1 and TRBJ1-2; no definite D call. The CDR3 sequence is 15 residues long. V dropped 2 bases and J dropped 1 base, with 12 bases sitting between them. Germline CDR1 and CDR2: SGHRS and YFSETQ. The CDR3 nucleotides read TGCGCCAGCAGCTTAGTTCTCGGGGTTAACTATGGCTACACCTTC. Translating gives CASSLVLGVNYGYTF. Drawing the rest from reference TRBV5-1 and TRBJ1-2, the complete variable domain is KAGVTQTPRYLIKTRGQQVTLSCSPISGHRSVSWYQQTPGQGLQFLFEYFSETQRNKGNFPGRFSGRQFSNSRSEMNVSTLELGDSALYLCASSLVLGVNYGYTFGSGTRLTVV.

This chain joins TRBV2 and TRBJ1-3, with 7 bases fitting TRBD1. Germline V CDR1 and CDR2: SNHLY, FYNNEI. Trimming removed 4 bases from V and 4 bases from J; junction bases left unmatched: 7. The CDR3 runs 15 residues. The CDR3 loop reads CASSARQGRGNTIYF. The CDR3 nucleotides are TGTGCCAGCAGTGCCCGACAGGGTAGAGGAAACACCATATATTTT.

The CDR3 protein is CAISDGDQPQHF. CDR3 in DNA: TGTGCCATCAGTGACGGGGATCAGCCCCAGCATTTT. V is TRBV10-3 and J is TRBJ1-5; no reliable D call. The length of the CDR3 is 12 residues. Germline V gene lookup returns CDR1 ENHRY and CDR2 SYGVKD. V was trimmed by 3 bases and J by 5 bases, leaving 5 bases between them.

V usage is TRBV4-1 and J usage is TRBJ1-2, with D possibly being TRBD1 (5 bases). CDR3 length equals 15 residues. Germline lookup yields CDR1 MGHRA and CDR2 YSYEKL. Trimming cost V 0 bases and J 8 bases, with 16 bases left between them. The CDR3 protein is CASSQETLPGQGYTF. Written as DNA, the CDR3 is TGCGCCAGCAGCCAAGAAACACTCCCAGGGCAGGGCTACACCTTC.

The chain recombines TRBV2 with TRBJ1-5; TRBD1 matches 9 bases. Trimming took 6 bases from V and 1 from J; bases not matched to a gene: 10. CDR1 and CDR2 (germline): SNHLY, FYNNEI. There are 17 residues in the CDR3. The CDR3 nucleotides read TGTGCCAGCAGCGCAACCGGGACAGGGCGAAGCAATCAGCCCCAGCATTTT. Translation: CASSATGTGRSNQPQHF.

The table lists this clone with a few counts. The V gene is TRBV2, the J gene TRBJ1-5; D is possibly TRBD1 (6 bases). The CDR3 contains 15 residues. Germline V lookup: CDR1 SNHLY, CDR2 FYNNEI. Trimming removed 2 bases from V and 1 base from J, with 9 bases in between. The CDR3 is CASSELGASNQPQHF. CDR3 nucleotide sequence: TGTGCCAGCAGTGAACTGGGGGCGAGCAATCAGCCCCAGCATTTT.

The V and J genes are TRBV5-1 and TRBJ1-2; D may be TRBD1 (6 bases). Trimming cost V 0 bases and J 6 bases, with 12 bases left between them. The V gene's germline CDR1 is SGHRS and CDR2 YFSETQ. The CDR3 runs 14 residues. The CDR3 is CASSLGGAGDGYTF. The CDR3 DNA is TGCGCCAGCAGCTTGGGGGGAGCAGGGGATGGCTACACCTTC.

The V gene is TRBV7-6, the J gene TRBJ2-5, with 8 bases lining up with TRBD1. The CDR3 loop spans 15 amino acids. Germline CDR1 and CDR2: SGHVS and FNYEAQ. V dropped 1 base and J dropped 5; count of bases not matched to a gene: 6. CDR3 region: CASSLETGGRETQYF. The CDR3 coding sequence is TGTGCCAGCAGCTTAGAAACAGGGGGTCGGGAGACCCAGTACTTC.

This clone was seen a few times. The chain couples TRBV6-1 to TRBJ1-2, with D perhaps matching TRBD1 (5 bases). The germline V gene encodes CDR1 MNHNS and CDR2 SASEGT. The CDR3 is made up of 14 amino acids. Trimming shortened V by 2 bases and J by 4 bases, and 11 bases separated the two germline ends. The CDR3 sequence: CASSEHRPAYGYTF. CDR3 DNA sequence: TGTGCCAGCAGTGAACACAGGCCAGCCTATGGCTACACCTTC.

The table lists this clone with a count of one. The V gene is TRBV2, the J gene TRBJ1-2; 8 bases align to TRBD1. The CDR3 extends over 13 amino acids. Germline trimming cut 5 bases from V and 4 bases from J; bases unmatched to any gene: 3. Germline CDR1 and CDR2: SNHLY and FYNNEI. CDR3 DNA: TGTGCCAGCAGTCCGGACAGGGTCTATGGCTACACCTTC. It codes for CASSPDRVYGYTF.

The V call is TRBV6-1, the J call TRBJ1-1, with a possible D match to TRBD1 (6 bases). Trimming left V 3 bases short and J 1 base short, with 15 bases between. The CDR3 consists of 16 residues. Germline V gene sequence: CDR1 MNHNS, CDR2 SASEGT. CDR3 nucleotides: TGTGCCAGCAGTGATAGAGGGGGTGCCCCGAACACTGAAGCTTTCTTT. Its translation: CASSDRGGAPNTEAFF.

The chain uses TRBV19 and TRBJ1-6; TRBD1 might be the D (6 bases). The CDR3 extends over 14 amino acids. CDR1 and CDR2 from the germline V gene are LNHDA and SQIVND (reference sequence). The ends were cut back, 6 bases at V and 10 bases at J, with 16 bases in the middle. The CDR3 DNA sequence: TGTGCCAGTAGAGGGGGAACGCCGGGGTCACCCCTCCACTTT. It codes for CASRGGTPGSPLHF. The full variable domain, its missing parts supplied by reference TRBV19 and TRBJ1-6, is DGGITQSPKYLFRKEGQNVTLSCEQNLNHDAMYWYRQDPGQGLRLIYYSQIVNDFQKGDIAEGYSVSREKKESFPLTVTSAQKNPTAFYLCASRGGTPGSPLHFGNGTRLTVT.

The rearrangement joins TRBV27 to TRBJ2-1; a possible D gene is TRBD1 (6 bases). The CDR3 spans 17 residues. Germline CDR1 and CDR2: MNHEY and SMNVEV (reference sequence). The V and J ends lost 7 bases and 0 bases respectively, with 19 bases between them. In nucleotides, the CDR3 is TGTGCCAGCAAGTTGGGGTTCGGGACAAACTCCTACAATGAGCAGTTCTTC. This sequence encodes CASKLGFGTNSYNEQFF.

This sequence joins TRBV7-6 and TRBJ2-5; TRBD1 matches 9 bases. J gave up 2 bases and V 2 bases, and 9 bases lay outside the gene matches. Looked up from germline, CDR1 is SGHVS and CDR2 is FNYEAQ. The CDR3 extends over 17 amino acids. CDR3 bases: TGTGCCAGCAGCTTATCATTCGGACAGGGGTTGCAAGAGACCCAGTACTTC. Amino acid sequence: CASSLSFGQGLQETQYF. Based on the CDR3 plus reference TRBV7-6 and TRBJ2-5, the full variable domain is GAGVSQSPRYKVTKRGQDVALRCDPISGHVSLYWYRQALGQGPEFLTYFNYEAQQDKSGLPNDRFSAERPEGSISTLTIQRTEQRDSAMYRCASSLSFGQGLQETQYFGPGTRLLVL.

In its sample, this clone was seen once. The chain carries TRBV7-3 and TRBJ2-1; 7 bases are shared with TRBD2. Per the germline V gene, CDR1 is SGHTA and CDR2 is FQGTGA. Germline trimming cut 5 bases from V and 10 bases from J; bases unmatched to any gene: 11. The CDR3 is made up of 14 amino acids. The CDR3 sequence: CASSPGGLGDEQFF. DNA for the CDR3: TGTGCCAGCAGCCCAGGCGGACTAGGGGACGAGCAGTTCTTC.

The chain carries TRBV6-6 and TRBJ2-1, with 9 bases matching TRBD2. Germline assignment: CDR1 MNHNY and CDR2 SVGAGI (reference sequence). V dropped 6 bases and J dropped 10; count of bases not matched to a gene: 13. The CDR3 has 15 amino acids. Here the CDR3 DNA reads TGTGCCAGCAGCATTAGCGGGGGCCACCTAGAAGAGCAGTTCTTC. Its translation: CASSISGGHLEEQFF.

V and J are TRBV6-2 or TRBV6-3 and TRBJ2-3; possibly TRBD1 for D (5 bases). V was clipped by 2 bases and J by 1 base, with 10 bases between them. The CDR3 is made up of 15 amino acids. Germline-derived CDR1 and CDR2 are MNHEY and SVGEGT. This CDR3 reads CASSYAGRGTDTQYF. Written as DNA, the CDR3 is TGTGCCAGCAGTTACGCAGGCAGGGGCACAGATACGCAGTATTTT.

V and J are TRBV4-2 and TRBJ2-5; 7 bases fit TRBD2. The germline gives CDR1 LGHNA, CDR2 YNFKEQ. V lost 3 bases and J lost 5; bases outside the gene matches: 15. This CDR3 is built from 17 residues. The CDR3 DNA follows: TGTGCCAGCAGCCATATCAACCCGGCGGGGGTCGGCGAGACCCAGTACTTC. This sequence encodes CASSHINPAGVGETQYF.

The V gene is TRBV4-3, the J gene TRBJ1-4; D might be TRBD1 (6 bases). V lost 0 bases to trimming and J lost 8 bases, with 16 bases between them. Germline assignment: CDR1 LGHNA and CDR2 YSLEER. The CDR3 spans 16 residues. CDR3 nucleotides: TGCGCCAGCAGCCAAGACCGCCCGACAGGTGGGGAAAAACTGTTTTTT. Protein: CASSQDRPTGGEKLFF.

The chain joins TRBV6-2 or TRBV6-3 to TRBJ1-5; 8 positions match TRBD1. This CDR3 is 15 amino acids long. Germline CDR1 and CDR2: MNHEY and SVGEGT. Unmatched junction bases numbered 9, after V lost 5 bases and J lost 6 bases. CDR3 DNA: TGTGCCAGCAGTCGGGGACAGGCCGGGAGTCAGCCCCAGCATTTT. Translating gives CASSRGQAGSQPQHF.

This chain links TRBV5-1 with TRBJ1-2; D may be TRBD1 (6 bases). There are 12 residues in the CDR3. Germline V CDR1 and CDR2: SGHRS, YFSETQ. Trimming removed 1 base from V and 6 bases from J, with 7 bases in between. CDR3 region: CASSLTGNGYTF. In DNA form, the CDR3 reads TGCGCCAGCAGCTTGACAGGGAATGGCTACACCTTC.